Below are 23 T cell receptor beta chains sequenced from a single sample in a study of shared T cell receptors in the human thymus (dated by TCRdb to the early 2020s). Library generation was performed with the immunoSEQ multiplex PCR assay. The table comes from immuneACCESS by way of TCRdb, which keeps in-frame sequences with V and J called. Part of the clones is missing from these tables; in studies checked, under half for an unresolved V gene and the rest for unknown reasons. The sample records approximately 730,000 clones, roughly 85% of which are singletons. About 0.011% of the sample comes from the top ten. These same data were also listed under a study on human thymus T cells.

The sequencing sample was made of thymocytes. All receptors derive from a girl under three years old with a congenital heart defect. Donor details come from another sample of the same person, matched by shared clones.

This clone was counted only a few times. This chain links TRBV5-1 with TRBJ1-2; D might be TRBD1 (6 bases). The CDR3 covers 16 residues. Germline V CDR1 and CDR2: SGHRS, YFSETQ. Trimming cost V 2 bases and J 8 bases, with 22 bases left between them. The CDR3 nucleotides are TGCGCCAGCAGCTTCGCTATGGGGGCGCGGACGTACGGCTACACCTTC. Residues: CASSFAMGARTYGYTF.

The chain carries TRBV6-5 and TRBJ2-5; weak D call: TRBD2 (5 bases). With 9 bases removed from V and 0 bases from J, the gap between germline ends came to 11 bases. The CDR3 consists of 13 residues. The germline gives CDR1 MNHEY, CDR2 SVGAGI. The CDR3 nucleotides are TGTGCCAGTAGCCGCGGGTACCAAGAGACCCAGTACTTC. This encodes CASSRGYQETQYF.

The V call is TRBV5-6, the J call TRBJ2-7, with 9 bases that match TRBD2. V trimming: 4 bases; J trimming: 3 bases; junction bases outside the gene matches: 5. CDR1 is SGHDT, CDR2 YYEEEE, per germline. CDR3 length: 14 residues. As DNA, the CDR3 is TGTGCCAGCAGCCCGGGTAGCGGGGGCTACGAGCAGTACTTC. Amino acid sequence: CASSPGSGGYEQYF.

CDR3 sequence: CASSQTPGTVALSGYTF. Here the CDR3 DNA reads TGCGCCAGCAGCCAGACGCCCGGGACAGTCGCCTTGAGCGGCTACACCTTC. This chain uses TRBV4-1 with TRBJ1-2, with 7 bases identical to TRBD1. CDR1 MGHRA and CDR2 YSYEKL come from the germline V gene. The CDR3 is made up of 17 amino acids. After removal of 3 bases from V and 8 bases from J, the junction contained 18 bases not matched to a gene.

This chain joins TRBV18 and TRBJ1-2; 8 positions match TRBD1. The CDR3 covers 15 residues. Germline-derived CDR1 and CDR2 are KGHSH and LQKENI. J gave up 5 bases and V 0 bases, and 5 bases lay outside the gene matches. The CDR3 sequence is CASSPPSDRGYGYTF. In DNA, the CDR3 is TGTGCCAGCTCACCACCCTCCGACAGGGGATATGGCTACACCTTC.

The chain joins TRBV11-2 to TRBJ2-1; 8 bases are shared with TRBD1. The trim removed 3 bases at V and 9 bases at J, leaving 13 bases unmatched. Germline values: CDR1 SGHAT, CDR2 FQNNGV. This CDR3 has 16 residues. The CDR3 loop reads CASSFNSPGTGREQFF. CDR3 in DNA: TGTGCCAGCAGCTTTAACTCCCCAGGGACAGGCCGTGAGCAGTTCTTC.

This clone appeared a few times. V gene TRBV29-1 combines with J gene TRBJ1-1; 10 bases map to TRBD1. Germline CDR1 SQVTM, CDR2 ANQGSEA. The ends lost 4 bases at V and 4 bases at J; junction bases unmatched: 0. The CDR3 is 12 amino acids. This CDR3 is CSVGDRGTEAFF. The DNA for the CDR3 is TGCAGCGTTGGGGACAGGGGCACTGAAGCTTTCTTT. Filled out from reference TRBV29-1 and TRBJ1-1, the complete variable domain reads SAVISQKPSRDICQRGTSLTIQCQVDSQVTMMFWYRQQPGQSLTLIATANQGSEATYESGFVIDKFPISRPNLTFSTLTVSNMSPEDSSIYLCSVGDRGTEAFFGQGTRLTVV.

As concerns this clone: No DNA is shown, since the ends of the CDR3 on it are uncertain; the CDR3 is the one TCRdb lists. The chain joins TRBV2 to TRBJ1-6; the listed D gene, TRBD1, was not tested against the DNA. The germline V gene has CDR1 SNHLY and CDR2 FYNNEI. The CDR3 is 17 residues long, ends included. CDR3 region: CASILAPRDRVNSPLHF.

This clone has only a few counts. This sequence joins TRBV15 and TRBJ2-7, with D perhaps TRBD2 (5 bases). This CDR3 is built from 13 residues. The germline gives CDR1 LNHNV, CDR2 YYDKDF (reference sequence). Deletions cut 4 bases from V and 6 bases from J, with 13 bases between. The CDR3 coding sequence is TGTGCCACCAGCAAGGGAGAGCTTTGCGAGCAGTACTTC. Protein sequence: CATSKGELCEQYF.

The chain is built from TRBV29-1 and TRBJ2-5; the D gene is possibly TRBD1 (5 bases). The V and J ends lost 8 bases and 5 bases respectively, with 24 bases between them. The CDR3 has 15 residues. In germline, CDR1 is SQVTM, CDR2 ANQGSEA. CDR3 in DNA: TGCAGCCCGAGATGTATTGGGGCAGGTGGGGAGACCCAGTACTTC. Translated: CSPRCIGAGGETQYF.

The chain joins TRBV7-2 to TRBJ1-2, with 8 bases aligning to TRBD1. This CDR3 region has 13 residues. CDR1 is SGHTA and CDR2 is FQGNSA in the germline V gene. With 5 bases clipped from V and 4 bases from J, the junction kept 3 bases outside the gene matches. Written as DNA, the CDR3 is TGTGCCAGCAGCAAGGGGACAGGCTATGGCTACACCTTC. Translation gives CASSKGTGYGYTF.

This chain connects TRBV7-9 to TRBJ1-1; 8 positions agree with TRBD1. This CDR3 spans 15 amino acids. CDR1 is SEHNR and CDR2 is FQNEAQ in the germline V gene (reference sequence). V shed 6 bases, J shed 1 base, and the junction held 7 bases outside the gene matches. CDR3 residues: CASSDPDRGNTEAFF. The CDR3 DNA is TGTGCCAGCAGTGACCCTGACAGGGGGAACACTGAAGCTTTCTTT.

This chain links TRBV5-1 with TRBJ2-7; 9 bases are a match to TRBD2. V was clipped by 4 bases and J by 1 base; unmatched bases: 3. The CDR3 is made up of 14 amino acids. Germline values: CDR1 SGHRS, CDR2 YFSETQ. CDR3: CASSGTSPSYEQYF. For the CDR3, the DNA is TGCGCCAGCAGCGGGACTAGCCCGTCCTACGAGCAGTACTTC.

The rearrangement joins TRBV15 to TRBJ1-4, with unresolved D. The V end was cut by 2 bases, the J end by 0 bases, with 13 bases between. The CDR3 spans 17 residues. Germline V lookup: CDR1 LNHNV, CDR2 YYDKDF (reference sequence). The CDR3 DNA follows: TGTGCCACCAGCAGATGCGTCAGACAAACAACTAATGAAAAACTGTTTTTT. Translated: CATSRCVRQTTNEKLFF.

CDR3 DNA: TGTGCCAGCAGCGTAGGCCAGGGGGGCACAGATACGCAGTATTTT. This codes for CASSVGQGGTDTQYF. V is TRBV9 and J is TRBJ2-3; 7 bases agree with TRBD1. There are 15 residues in the CDR3. Germline V gene sequence: CDR1 SGDLS, CDR2 YYNGEE. After removal of 0 bases from V and 1 base from J, the junction contained 2 bases not matched to a gene.

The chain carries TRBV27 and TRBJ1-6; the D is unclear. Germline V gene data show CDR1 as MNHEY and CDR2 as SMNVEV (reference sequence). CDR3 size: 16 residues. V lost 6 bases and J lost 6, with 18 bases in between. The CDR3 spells CASRGLGNSSNSPLHF. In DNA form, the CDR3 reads TGTGCCAGCAGAGGACTCGGGAACAGCTCTAATTCACCCCTCCACTTT.

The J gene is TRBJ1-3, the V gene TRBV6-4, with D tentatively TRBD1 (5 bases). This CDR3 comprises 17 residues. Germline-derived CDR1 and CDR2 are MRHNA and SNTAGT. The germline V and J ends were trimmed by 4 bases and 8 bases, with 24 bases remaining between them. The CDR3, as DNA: TGTGCCAGCAGTGCCGGAGGGGATGGGGTCTCCTGGGACACCATATATTTT. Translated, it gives CASSAGGDGVSWDTIYF.

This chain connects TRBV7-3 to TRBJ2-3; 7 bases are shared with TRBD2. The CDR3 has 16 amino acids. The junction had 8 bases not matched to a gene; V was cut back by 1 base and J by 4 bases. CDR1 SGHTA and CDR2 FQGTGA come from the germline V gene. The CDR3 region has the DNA TGTGCCAGCAGCTTAATGGGGGAGGGTCGGCCAGATACGCAGTATTTT. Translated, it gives CASSLMGEGRPDTQYF.

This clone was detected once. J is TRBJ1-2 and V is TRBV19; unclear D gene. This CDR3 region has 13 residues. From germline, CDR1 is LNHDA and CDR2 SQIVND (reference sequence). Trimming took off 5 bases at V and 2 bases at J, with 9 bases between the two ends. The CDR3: CASSQVPNYGYTF. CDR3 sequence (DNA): TGTGCCAGTAGTCAGGTCCCGAACTATGGCTACACCTTC.

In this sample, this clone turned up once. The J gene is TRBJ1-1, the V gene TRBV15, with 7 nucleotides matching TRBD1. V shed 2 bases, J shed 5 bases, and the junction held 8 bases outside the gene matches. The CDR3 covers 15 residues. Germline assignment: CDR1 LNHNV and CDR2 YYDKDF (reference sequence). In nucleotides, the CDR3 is TGTGCCACCAGCAGACCCCCCAGGGGGAGGACTGAAGCTTTCTTT. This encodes CATSRPPRGRTEAFF.

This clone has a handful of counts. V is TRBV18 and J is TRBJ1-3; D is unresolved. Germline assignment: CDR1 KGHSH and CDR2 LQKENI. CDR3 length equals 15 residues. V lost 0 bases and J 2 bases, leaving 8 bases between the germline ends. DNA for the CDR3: TGTGCCAGCTCACCACCGCAGTCGACTGGAAACACCATATATTTT. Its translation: CASSPPQSTGNTIYF.

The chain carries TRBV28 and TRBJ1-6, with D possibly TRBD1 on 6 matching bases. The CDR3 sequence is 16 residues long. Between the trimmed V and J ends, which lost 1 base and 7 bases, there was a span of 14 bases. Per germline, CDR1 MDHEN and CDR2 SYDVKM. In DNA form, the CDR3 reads TGTGCCAGCAGTTTATTTAACAGGGTACCCAATTCACCCCTCCACTTT. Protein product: CASSLFNRVPNSPLHF.

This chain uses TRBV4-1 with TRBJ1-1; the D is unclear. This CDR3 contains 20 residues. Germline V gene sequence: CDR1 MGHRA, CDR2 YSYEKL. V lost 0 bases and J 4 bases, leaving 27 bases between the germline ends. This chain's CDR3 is CASSQDDPRESGSGFTEAFF. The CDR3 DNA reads TGCGCCAGCAGCCAAGATGATCCGAGGGAAAGTGGGTCAGGATTCACTGAAGCTTTCTTT.